The rows below give T cell receptor beta chains drawn from one sample of a study of T cell repertoires in cytomegalovirus infection. Using its own MiXCR run on the reads, TCRdb lists one record per CDR3 protein. Counted here are 200,000 or so distinct CDR3 sequences, 28% occurring once; the ten biggest clones make up roughly 29%. What was sequenced was PBMCs. The receptors come from a human donor in good health (CMV status not recorded). Some clones in this sample may be carry-over from other donors' samples. CDR3s include the opening cysteine and the closing phenylalanine or tryptophan. D genes are given only for firm matches. Part of the rows lack a size; the others show once, few, many or a class for expanded clones.

NA	TRBV20-1	TRBJ1-5	NA	CSASRGGGDQPQHF	TGCAGTGCTTCCCGAGGGGGGGGGGATCAGCCCCAGCATTTT
NA	TRBV7-6	TRBJ2-1	TRBD2	CASSLEGLAGGLMSYNEQFF	TGTGCCAGCAGCTTAGAAGGACTAGCGGGGGGTCTAATGTCCTACAATGAGCAGTTCTTC
NA	TRBV19	TRBJ1-4	NA	CASSFRATNEKLFF	TGTGCCAGTAGTTTCCGGGCAACTAATGAAAAACTGTTTTTT
NA	TRBV29-1	TRBJ1-2	NA	CSVEGEYNYGYTF	TGCAGCGTTGAGGGGGAATACAACTATGGCTACACCTTC
once	TRBV19	TRBJ1-1	NA	CASSTGDTQNTEAFF	TGTGCCAGTAGTACAGGGGACACACAGAACACTGAAGCTTTCTTT
once	TRBV29-1	TRBJ2-7	NA	CSVELPGGRFLGPWEQYF	TGCAGCGTTGAACTCCCCGGGGGACGCTTTCTGGGTCCTTGGGAGCAGTACTTC
NA	TRBV2	TRBJ2-7	TRBD2	CASSEERGTSFSYEQYF	TGTGCCAGCAGTGAAGAGCGGGGGACCTCATTCTCCTACGAGCAGTACTTC
many	TRBV7-8	TRBJ2-1	NA	CASSLRVPGNEQFF	TGTGCCAGCAGCTTAAGGGTCCCTGGCAATGAGCAGTTCTTC
NA	TRBV7-2	TRBJ1-3	NA	CASSLAAGMVGNTIYF	TGTGCCAGCAGCTTAGCGGCAGGGATGGTTGGAAACACCATATATTTT
NA	TRBV7-2	TRBJ2-3	TRBD2	CASSLGTSGGPSTDTQYF	TGTGCCAGCAGCTTAGGGACTAGCGGGGGCCCTAGCACAGATACGCAGTATTTT
few	TRBV29-1	TRBJ1-1	NA	CSVETQGGKNTEAFF	TGCAGCGTTGAAACTCAGGGAGGGAAAAACACTGAAGCTTTCTTT
NA	TRBV2	TRBJ1-2	NA	CASSEWTLHYGYTF	TGTGCCAGCAGTGAATGGACACTCCACTATGGCTACACCTTC
NA	TRBV19	TRBJ2-6	TRBD1	CASISTGILSGANVLTF	TGTGCCAGTATCTCGACAGGGATTCTTTCTGGGGCCAACGTCCTGACTTTC
once	TRBV7-9	TRBJ1-2	NA	CASSLEFALGGYIF	TGTGCCAGCAGCCTCGAGTTTGCCTTGGGTGGCTACATCTTC
few	TRBV27	TRBJ2-5	TRBD2	CASSFLAGPQETQYF	TGTGCCAGCAGTTTCTTAGCGGGGCCTCAAGAGACCCAGTACTTC
NA	TRBV29-1	TRBJ2-1	NA	CSVEQGQTFQFF	TGCAGCGTTGAACAGGGACAAACCTTTCAGTTCTTC
NA	TRBV27	TRBJ2-5	NA	CASSFRFGSTVQETQYF	TGTGCCAGCAGTTTCCGATTCGGGTCGACAGTCCAAGAGACCCAGTACTTC
NA	TRBV12-3/TRBV12-4	TRBJ2-3	TRBD1	CASSTGQGNTDTQYF	TGTGCCAGCAGCACGGGACAGGGAAACACAGATACGCAGTATTTT
few	TRBV6-2/TRBV6-3	TRBJ1-6	NA	CASSYRSESSYNSPLHF	TGTGCCAGCAGTTATCGTTCGGAGAGCTCCTATAATTCACCCCTCCACTTT
few	TRBV4-2	TRBJ1-4	NA	CASSREGRLNEKLFF	TGTGCCAGCAGCCGCGAAGGCCGGCTTAATGAAAAACTGTTTTTT
NA	TRBV7-2	TRBJ2-7	TRBD2	CASSIMTSGAYEQYF	TGTGCCAGCAGCATAATGACTAGCGGGGCCTACGAGCAGTACTTC
few	TRBV2	TRBJ1-1	NA	CASGNVDQAFF	TGTGCCAGCGGTAACGTCGACCAAGCTTTCTTT
NA	TRBV20-1	TRBJ1-3	NA	CSASGQSSGNTIYF	TGCAGTGCTAGTGGACAGAGCTCTGGAAACACCATATATTTT
NA	TRBV11-2	TRBJ1-1	NA	CASSLVPGWDTEAFF	TGTGCCAGCAGCTTAGTTCCAGGCTGGGACACTGAAGCTTTCTTT
NA	TRBV14	TRBJ1-3	NA	CASSPGWGDSGNTIYF	TGTGCCAGCAGCCCCGGTTGGGGGGACTCTGGAAACACCATATATTTT
few	TRBV14	TRBJ1-2	NA	CASSPGRITNYGYTF	TGTGCCAGCAGCCCCGGACGGATAACTAACTATGGCTACACCTTC
few	TRBV7-2	TRBJ2-7	NA	CASSLSGVPLEQYF	TGTGCCAGCAGCTTATCGGGGGTACCGCTCGAGCAGTACTTC
NA	TRBV25-1	TRBJ1-1	NA	CASSEIGGGEEAFF	TGTGCCAGCAGTGAAATTGGCGGCGGGGAGGAAGCTTTCTTT
NA	TRBV3-1	TRBJ2-3	NA	CASSQLSTDTQYF	TGTGCCAGCAGCCAACTAAGTACAGATACGCAGTATTTT
many	TRBV7-2	TRBJ1-1	NA	CASSLDDLTPFSEAFF	TGTGCCAGCAGCTTAGACGACCTGACCCCCTTCTCTGAAGCTTTCTTT
NA	TRBV19	TRBJ1-5	NA	CASSTGTFNQPQHF	TGTGCCAGTAGTACCGGGACCTTCAATCAGCCCCAGCATTTT
NA	TRBV15	TRBJ2-3	TRBD2	CATSRGLAEDTQYF	TGTGCCACCAGCAGGGGACTAGCGGAGGATACGCAGTATTTT
NA	TRBV7-2	TRBJ1-1	NA	CASSLGGTTWEAFF	TGTGCCAGCAGCTTAGGCGGGACAACGTGGGAAGCTTTCTTT